This TCR beta chain was captured in a study of CD8 T cells in ankylosing spondylitis. In this sample, this clonotype turned up many times. Germline V CDR1 and CDR2: SGHTA, FQGNSA. The CDR3 sequence is 13 residues long. The V end was cut by 2 bases, the J end by 8 bases, with 11 bases between. TCRdb analysed the 5' RACE reads with MiXCR anew, one entry per CDR3 protein. Among roughly 100,000 distinct CDR3 sequences, 7.5% to 9% were seen once, and the ten largest hold nearly 10%. The source is a male donor with ankylosing spondylitis or in good health (not recorded which). Sequences were obtained from blood, either unsorted or a sorted T cell fraction (not recorded which). V is TRBV7-2 and J is TRBJ2-3; no definite D call. CDR3 amino acids: CASSLRSRGTQYF. The CDR3 DNA reads as TGTGCCAGCAGCTTAAGGTCCAGAGGTACGCAGTATTTT.